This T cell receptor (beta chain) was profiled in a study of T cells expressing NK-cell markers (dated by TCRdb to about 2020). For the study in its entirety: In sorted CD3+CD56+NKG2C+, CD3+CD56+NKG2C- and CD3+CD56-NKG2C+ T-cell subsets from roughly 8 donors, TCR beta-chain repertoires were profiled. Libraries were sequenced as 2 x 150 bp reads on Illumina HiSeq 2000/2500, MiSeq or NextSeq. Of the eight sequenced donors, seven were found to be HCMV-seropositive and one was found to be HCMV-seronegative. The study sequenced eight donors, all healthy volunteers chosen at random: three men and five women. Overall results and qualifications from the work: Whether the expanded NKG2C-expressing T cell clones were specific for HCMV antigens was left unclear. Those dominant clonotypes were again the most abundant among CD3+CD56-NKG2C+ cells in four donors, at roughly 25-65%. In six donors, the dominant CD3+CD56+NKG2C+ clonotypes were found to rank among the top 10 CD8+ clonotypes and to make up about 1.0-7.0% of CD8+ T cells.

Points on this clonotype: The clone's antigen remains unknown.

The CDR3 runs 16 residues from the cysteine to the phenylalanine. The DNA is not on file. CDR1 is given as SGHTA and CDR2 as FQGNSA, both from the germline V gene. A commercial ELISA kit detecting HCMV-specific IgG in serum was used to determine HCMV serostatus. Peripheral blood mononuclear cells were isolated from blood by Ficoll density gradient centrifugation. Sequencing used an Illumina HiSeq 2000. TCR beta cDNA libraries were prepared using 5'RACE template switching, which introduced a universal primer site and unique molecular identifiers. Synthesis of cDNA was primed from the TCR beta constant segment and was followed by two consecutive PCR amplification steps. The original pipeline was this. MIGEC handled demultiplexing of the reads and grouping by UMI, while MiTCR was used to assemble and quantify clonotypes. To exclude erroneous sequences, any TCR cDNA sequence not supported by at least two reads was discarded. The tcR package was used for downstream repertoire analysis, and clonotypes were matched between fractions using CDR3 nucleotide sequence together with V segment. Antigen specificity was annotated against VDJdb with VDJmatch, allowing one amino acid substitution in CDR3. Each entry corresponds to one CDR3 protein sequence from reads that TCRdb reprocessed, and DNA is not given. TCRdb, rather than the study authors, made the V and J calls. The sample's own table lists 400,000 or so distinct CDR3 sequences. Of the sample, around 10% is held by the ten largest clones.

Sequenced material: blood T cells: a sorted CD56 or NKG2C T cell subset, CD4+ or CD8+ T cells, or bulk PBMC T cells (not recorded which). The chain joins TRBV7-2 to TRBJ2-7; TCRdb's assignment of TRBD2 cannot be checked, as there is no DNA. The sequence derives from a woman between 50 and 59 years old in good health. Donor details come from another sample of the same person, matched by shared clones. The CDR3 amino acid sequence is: CASSLRWRASSYEQYF.